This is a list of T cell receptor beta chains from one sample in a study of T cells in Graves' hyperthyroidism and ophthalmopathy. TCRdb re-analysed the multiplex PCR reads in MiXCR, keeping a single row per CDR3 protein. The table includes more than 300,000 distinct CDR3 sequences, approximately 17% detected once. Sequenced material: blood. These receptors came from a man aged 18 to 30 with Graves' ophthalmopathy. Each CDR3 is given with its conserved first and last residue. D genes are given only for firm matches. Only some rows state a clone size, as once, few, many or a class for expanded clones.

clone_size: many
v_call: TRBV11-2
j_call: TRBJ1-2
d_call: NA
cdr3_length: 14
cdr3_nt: TGTGCCAGCAGCCCCCCAGTAGGGTACTATGGCTACACCTTC
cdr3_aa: CASSPPVGYYGYTF

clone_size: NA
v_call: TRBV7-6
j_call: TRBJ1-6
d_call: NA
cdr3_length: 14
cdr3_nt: TGTGCCAGCAGCCAGGGGCAGCTTAATTCACCCCTCCACTTT
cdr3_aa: CASSQGQLNSPLHF

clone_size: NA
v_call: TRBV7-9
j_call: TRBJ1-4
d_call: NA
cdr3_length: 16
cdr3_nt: TGTGCCAGCCAATCTTGGAACCTCGTGAGCGGTGAAAAACTGTTTTTT
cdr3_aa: CASQSWNLVSGEKLFF

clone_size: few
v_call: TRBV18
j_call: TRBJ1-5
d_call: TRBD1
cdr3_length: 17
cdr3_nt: TGTGCCAGCTCACCTCGCCCGACCGGGACAGGGGAACAGCCCCAGCATTTT
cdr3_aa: CASSPRPTGTGEQPQHF

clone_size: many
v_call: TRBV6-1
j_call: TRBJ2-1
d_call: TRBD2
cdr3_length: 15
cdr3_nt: TGTGCCAGCAGCGGGGGACTAGCGGGGGATAATGAGCAGTTCTTC
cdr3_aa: CASSGGLAGDNEQFF

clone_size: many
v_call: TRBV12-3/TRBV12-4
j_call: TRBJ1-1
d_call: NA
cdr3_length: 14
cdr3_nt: TGTGCCAGCAGTTTAGCAACTAGGGGAAGGGACGCTTTCTTT
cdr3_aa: CASSLATRGRDAFF

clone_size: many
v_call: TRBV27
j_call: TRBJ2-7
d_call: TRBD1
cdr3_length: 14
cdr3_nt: TGTGCCAGCAGTGGACGGGACAGGATCTACGAGCAGTACTTC
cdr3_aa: CASSGRDRIYEQYF

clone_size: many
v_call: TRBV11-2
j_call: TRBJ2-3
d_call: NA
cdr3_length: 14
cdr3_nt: TGTGCCAGCAGCTTAGTAACTCGCACAGATACGCAGTATTTT
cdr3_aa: CASSLVTRTDTQYF

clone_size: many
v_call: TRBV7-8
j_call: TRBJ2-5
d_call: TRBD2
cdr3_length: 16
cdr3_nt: TGTGCCAGCAGCTTAGTCGCGCGGGGGGGCCAAGAGACCCAGTACTTC
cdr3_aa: CASSLVARGGQETQYF

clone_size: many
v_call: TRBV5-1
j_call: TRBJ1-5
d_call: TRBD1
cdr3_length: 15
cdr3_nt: TGCGCCAGCAGCTTAACAGGGGATAGCAATCAGCCCCAGCATTTT
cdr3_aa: CASSLTGDSNQPQHF

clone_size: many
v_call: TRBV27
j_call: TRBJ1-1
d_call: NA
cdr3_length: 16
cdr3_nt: TGTGCCAGCAGTCGGGACCTCCTGACGGTGAACACTGAAGCTTTCTTT
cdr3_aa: CASSRDLLTVNTEAFF

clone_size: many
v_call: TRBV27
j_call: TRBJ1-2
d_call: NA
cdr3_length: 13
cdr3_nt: TGTGCCAGCAGTCCCGGGTCATTCTATGGCTACACCTTC
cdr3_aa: CASSPGSFYGYTF

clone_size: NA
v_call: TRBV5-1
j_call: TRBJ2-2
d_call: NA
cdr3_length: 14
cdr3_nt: TGCGCCAGCAGCTTGGTGGCCTTCACCGGGGAGCTGTTTTTT
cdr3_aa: CASSLVAFTGELFF

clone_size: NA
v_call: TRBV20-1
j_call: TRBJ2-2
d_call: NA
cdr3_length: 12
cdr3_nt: TGCAGTGCTCCAGGGGTCGGGAGAGGGCTGTTTTTT
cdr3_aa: CSAPGVGRGLFF

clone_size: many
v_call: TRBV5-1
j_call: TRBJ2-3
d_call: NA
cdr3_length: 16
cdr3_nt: TGCGCCAGCAGCCCCGGACATGGAGAGAGTACAGATACGCAGTATTTT
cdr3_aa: CASSPGHGESTDTQYF

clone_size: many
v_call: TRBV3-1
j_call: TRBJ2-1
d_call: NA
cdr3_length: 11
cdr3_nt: TGTGCCAGCAGACAGCTCAATGAGCAGTTCTTC
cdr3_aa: CASRQLNEQFF

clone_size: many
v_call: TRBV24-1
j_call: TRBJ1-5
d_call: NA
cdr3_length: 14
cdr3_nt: TGTGCCACCAGTGATAGGAGGGGCAATCAGCCCCAGCATTTT
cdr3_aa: CATSDRRGNQPQHF

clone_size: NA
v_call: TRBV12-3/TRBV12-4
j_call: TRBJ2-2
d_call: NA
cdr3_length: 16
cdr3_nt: TGTACCAGCAGTTTAACCCCGCCCCTGAGGTCTGGGGAGCTGTTTTTT
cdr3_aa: CTSSLTPPLRSGELFF

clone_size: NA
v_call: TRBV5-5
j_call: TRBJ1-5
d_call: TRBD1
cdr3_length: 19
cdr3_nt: TGTGCCAGCAGCTTGGAAAGGGTGACAGGGGGAGTAAGCAATCAGCCCCAGCATTTT
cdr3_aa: CASSLERVTGGVSNQPQHF

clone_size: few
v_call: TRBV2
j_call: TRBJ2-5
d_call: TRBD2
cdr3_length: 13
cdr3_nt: TGTGCCAGCGGGCCTAGCGGGGCCGGCCCCCAGTACTTC
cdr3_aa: CASGPSGAGPQYF

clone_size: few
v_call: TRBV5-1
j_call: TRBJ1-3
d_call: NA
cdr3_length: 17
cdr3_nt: TGCGCCAGCAGCTTGGCCGGCTCACGGCTGGGTGGAAACACCATATATTTT
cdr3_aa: CASSLAGSRLGGNTIYF

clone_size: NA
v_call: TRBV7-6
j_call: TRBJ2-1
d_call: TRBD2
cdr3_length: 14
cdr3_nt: TGTGCCAGCAGCTCTGGCCTGGGAGGGAATGAGCAGTTCTTC
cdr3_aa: CASSSGLGGNEQFF

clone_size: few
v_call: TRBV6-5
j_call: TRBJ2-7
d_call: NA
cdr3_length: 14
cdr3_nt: TGTGCCAGCAGTTACTCCGGACGGGAATACGAGCAGTACTTC
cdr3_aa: CASSYSGREYEQYF

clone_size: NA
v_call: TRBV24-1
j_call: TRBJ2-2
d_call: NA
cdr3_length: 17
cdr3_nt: TGTGCCACCAGTGCTAAAGGGGGGTCCGCGAGCACCGGGGAGCTGTTTTTT
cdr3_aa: CATSAKGGSASTGELFF

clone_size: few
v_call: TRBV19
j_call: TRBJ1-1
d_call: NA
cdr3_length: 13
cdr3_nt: TGTGCCAGTAGTATTAAGTCAGGGTCGGATGCTTTCTTT
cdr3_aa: CASSIKSGSDAFF

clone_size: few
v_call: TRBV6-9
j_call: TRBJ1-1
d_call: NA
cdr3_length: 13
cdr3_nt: TGTGCCAGCAGTTACTTACAAGTTACTGAAGCTTTCTTT
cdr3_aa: CASSYLQVTEAFF

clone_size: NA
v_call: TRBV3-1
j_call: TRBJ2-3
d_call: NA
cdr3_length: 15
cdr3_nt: TGTGCCAGCAGCCAAGAAAGTCCGGCCACAGATACGCAGTATTTT
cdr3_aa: CASSQESPATDTQYF

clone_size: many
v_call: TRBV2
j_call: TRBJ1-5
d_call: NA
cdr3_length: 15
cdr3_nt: TGTGCCAGCAGTCCAGGACGGAATAGCAATCAGCCCCAGCATTTT
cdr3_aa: CASSPGRNSNQPQHF

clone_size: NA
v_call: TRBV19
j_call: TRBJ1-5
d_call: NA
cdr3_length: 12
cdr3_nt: TGTGCCAGTAGTGACCCTGATCAGCCCCAGCATTTT
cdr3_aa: CASSDPDQPQHF

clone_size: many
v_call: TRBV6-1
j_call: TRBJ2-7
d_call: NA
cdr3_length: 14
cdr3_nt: TGTGCCAGCAGCTCGACAGCTTTCGCGTACGAGCAGTACTTC
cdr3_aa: CASSSTAFAYEQYF

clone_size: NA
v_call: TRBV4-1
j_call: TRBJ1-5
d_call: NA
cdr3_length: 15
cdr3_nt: TGCGCCAGCAGCCACGACGGAACTAGCAATCAGCCCCAGCATTTT
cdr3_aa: CASSHDGTSNQPQHF

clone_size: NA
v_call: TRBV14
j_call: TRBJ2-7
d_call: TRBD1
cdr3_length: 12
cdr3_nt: TGTGCCAGCGGGACAGTGGCCTACGAGCAGTACTTC
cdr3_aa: CASGTVAYEQYF

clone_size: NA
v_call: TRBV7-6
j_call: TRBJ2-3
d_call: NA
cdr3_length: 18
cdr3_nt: TGTGCCAGCAGCTTTCCGACTAGGGCGGGGTCGCGCACAGATACGCAGTATTTT
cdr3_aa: CASSFPTRAGSRTDTQYF

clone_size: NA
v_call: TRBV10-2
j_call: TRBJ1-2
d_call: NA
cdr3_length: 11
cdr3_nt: TGCGCCAGCCGACGGGGCTATGGCTACACCTTC
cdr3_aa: CASRRGYGYTF

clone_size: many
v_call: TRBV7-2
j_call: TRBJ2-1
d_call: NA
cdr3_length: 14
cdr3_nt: TGTGCCAGCAGCTTAGCGGACAGCGGCAATGAGCAGTTCTTC
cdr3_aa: CASSLADSGNEQFF

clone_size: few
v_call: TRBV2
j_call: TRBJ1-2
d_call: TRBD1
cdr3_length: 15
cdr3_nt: TGTGCCAGCAGCGCCCACCGGGACAGGGGGCGAGGCTACACCTTC
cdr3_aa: CASSAHRDRGRGYTF

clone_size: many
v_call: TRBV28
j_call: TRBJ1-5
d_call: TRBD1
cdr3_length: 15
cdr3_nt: TGTGCCAGCAGCCCGGACAGGGGCACAGGGCAGCCCCAGCATTTT
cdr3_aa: CASSPDRGTGQPQHF

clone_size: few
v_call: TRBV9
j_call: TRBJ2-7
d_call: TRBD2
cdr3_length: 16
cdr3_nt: TGTGCCAGCAGCCCCCCTAGCGGGGGGCCCTCCTACGAGCAGTACTTC
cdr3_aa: CASSPPSGGPSYEQYF

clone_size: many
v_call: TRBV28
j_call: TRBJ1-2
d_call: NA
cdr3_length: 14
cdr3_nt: TGTGCCAGCAGTTTAACACAGGGAGCCTATGGCTACACCTTC
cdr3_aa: CASSLTQGAYGYTF

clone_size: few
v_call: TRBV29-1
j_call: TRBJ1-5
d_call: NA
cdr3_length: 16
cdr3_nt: TGCAGCGTTGCCTCCAGCAGCTCTGATAGCAATCAGCCCCAGCATTTT
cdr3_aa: CSVASSSSDSNQPQHF

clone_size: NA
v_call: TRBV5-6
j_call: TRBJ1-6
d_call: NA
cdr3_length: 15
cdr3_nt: TGTGCCAGCAGCCTTCGGTCGGGTATCGTTTCACCCCTCCACTTT
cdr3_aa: CASSLRSGIVSPLHF

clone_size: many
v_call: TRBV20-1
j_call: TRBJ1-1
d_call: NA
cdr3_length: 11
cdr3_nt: TGCAGTTGGATTGTGGACACTGAAGCTTTCTTT
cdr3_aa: CSWIVDTEAFF

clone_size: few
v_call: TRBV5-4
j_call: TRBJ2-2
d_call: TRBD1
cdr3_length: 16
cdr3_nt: TGTGCCAGCAGCCGATACGGACAGGTAGCCACCGGGGAGCTGTTTTTT
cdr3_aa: CASSRYGQVATGELFF

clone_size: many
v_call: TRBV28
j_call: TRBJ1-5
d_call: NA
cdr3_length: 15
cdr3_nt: TGTGCCAGCAGCTCTCCTCTCGGCGGCGGGGAGCCCCAGCATTTT
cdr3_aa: CASSSPLGGGEPQHF

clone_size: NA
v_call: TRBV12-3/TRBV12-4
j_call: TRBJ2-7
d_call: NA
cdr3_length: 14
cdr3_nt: TGTGCCAGCAGCCCTGGCGGGGCTATCTACGAGCAGTACTTC
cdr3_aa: CASSPGGAIYEQYF

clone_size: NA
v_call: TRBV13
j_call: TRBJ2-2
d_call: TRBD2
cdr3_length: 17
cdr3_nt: TGTGCCAGCAGCGACCGGACTAGCGGGGGGGCAACCGGGGAGCTGTTTTTT
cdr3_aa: CASSDRTSGGATGELFF

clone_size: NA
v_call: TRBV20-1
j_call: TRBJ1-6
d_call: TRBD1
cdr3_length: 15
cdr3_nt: TGCAGTGCTAGCCGACAGGGGGTCTATAATTCACCCCTCCACTTT
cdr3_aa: CSASRQGVYNSPLHF

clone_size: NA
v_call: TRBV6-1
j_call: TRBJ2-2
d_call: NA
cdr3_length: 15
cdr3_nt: TGTGCCAGCAGCGAGGCATACCTATCTACCGGGGAGCTGTTTTTT
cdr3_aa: CASSEAYLSTGELFF

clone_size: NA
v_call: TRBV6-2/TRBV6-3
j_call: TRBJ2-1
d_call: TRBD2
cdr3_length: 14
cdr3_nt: TGTGCCAGCAGTAGCGGGACGGTTCGTTTGGAGCAGTTCTTC
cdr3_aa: CASSSGTVRLEQFF

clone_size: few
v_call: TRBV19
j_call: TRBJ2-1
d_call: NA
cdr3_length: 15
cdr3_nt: TGTGCCAGTAGTATGAGCCCGCTTCAGTACAATGAGCAGTTCTTC
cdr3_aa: CASSMSPLQYNEQFF

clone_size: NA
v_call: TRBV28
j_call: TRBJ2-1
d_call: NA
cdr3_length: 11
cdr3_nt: TGTGCCAGCAGTTTAAAGGCTGAGCAGTTCTTC
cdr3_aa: CASSLKAEQFF

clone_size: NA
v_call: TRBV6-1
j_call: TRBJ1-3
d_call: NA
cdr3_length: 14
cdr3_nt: TGTGCCAGCACTGTCACAGCCTCTGGAAACACCATATATTTT
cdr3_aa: CASTVTASGNTIYF

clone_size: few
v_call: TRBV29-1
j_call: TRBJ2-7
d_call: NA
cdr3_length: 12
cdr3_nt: TGCAGCGTTGAAGTATCACGTACTCAGCAGTACTTC
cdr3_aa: CSVEVSRTQQYF

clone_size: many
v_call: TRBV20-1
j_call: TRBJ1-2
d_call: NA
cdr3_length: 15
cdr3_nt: TGCAGTGCTAGAGATGTAGGGCAGGGGAACTATGGCTACACCTTC
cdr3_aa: CSARDVGQGNYGYTF